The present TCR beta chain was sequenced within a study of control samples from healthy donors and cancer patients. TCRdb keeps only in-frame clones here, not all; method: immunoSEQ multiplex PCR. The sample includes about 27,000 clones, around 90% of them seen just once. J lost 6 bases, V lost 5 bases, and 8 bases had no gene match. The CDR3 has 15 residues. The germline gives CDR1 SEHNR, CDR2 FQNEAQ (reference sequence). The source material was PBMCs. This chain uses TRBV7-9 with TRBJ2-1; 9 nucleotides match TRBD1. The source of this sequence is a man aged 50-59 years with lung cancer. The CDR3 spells CASSPGQGRVNEQFF. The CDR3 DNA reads TGTGCCAGCAGCCCGGGACAGGGAAGAGTCAATGAGCAGTTCTTC.